A single T cell receptor beta chain is shown here with its context. Its antigen is still unknown. This CDR3 region has 13 residues. Per the germline V gene, CDR1 is SNHLY and CDR2 is FYNNEI. V was shortened by 3 bases and J by 3 bases, with 8 bases between the two germline ends. During its preparation, the TCRbeta library received unique molecular identifiers. MiXCR was run by TCRdb on the PCR reads, yielding one entry per CDR3 protein. Of under 250,000 distinct CDR3 sequences listed, about 24% are singletons. The data were taken from a study of T-cell reconstitution after alpha-beta-depleted transplantation in children. Study-level results: Some patients owed their high day-60 TCRbeta diversity to surviving recipient T cells and thymic progenitors. The authors attributed T-cell counts and diversity one year after transplant mostly to newly produced T cells. Several hundred expanded graft clones reportedly gave rise to the alpha-beta T cells present about two months after transplant.

This TCR was recovered from a female patient aged 2-9 years who had a stem cell transplant for congenital amegakaryocytic thrombocytopenia, so the T cells may come from the graft donor. This specimen consisted of PBMCs, mostly from graft donor cells, obtained 360 days after TCRalphabeta/CD19-depleted stem cell transplant. The rearrangement joins TRBV2 to TRBJ1-1; a weak D match, TRBD1 (5 bases). The CDR3 loop reads CASSEAGHTEAFF. DNA of the CDR3: TGTGCCAGCAGTGAGGCAGGGCACACTGAAGCTTTCTTT.